These 28 T cell receptor beta chains share one sample of origin, sequenced in a study of cytomegalovirus exposure and HLA in healthy donors. Use of 60 Vbeta and 13 Jbeta primers characterized the PCR. Data came from immunoSEQ multiplex PCR; TCRdb stores just in-frame clones and leaves some out. The sample contains 85,000 to 100,000 clones, approximately 72% of which appear only once. The sample was PBMCs. The receptors were sampled from a woman aged 40-49 years in good health and CMV-seropositive.

V and J are TRBV6-6 and TRBJ2-1; 8 positions agree with TRBD2. V lost 0 bases to trimming and J lost 4 bases; unmatched junction nucleotides: 5. Germline loops: CDR1 MNHNY, CDR2 SVGAGI (reference sequence). This CDR3 spans 16 amino acids. The CDR3 loop is CASSYSSTSGYNEQFF. CDR3 nucleotides: TGTGCCAGCAGTTACTCGAGCACTAGCGGATACAATGAGCAGTTCTTC.

This sequence joins TRBV7-8 and TRBJ2-3; D possibly corresponds to TRBD2 (6 bases). This CDR3 contains 15 residues. Trimming removed 1 base at V and 5 bases at J, with 13 bases between. Per the germline V gene, CDR1 is SGHVS and CDR2 is FQNEAQ. CDR3 in amino acids: CASSLERWEVDTQYF. CDR3 nucleotide sequence: TGTGCCAGCAGCTTAGAGCGGTGGGAGGTAGATACGCAGTATTTT. The variable domain in full, with the rest retrieved from reference TRBV7-8 and TRBJ2-3, is GAGVSQSPRYKVAKRGQDVALRCDPISGHVSLFWYQQALGQGPEFLTYFQNEAQLDKSGLPSDRFFAERPEGSVSTLKIQRTQQEDSAVYLCASSLERWEVDTQYFGPGTRLTVL.

This clone appeared a single time. The rearrangement joins TRBV10-3 to TRBJ2-1; tentatively, D is TRBD1 (6 bases). The germline CDR1 and CDR2 sequences are ENHRY and SYGVKD. The CDR3 consists of 14 residues. V was cut by 5 bases and J by 6 bases, with 14 bases left in between. This CDR3 is CAISSWAGVNEQFF. The DNA for the CDR3 is TGTGCCATCAGTTCGTGGGCAGGGGTCAATGAGCAGTTCTTC.

About this clone: One end of the junction is discordant with germline, which a read error may explain. This chain uses TRBV6-6 with TRBJ2-3, with D maybe TRBD2 (5 bases). The CDR3 length is 12 residues. Per the germline V gene, CDR1 is MNHNY and CDR2 is SVGAGI (reference sequence). In DNA, the CDR3 is TGTGCCAGCAGTCCTAGCAAAGATACGCAGTATTTT. Amino acids: CASSPSKDTQYF.

The chain has TRBV2 and TRBJ1-5, with a possible D match to TRBD1 (6 bases). Germline V lookup: CDR1 SNHLY, CDR2 FYNNEI. V was trimmed by 7 bases and J by 1 base, leaving 11 bases between them. This CDR3 is built from 14 residues. CDR3 amino acids: CASTTGQSNQPQHF. The CDR3 DNA reads as TGTGCCAGCACTACAGGACAGAGCAATCAGCCCCAGCATTTT.

J is TRBJ1-5 and V is TRBV29-1; 10 bases are shared with TRBD1. Germline CDR1 SQVTM, CDR2 ANQGSEA. This CDR3 has 11 amino acids. With 4 bases clipped from V and 13 bases from J, the junction kept 4 bases outside the gene matches. CDR3 nucleotides: TGCAGCGTTGTCGGACAGGGGGTTCAGCATTTT. It yields the protein CSVVGQGVQHF.

The chain links TRBV7-9 to TRBJ1-2; a possible D gene is TRBD1 (5 bases). Trimming took off 1 base at V and 4 bases at J, with 19 bases between the two ends. The CDR3 length is 17 residues. CDR1 is SEHNR and CDR2 is FQNEAQ in the germline V gene (reference sequence). The CDR3 region is CASSLVGAPSNIYGYTF. DNA of the CDR3: TGTGCCAGCAGCTTAGTTGGGGCCCCGAGTAATATCTATGGCTACACCTTC.

This sequence joins TRBV21-1 and TRBJ1-2. TRBV21-1 is designated a pseudogene. The CDR3 consists of 15 residues. The chain's CDR3 is CASSKRGRANYGYTF. The DNA of the CDR3 is TGTGCCAGCAGCAAACGGGGAAGAGCTAACTATGGCTACACCTTC.

The chain carries TRBV10-3 and TRBJ1-3; a weak D match, TRBD1 (6 bases). The germline gives CDR1 ENHRY, CDR2 SYGVKD. The CDR3 contains 16 residues. Trimming stripped 6 bases from V and 0 bases from J, with 15 bases between. CDR3 in DNA: TGTGCCATCAGGGGGGGGCAGCTCCGCTCTGGAAACACCATATATTTT. It is translated as CAIRGGQLRSGNTIYF.

This chain uses TRBV11-2 with TRBJ1-2; D is perhaps TRBD1 (6 bases). V lost 5 bases and J 6 bases, leaving 13 bases between the germline ends. CDR1 and CDR2 (germline): SGHAT, FQNNGV. CDR3 length: 13 amino acids. This CDR3 reads CASSRIQGDGYTF. The CDR3 DNA reads as TGTGCCAGCAGCCGCATACAGGGAGATGGCTACACCTTC.

The rearrangement uses TRBV5-1 and TRBJ1-2, with 8 nucleotides matching TRBD1. V lost 4 bases and J lost 1; bases outside the gene matches: 9. The CDR3 covers 16 residues. The germline V gene has CDR1 SGHRS and CDR2 YFSETQ. CDR3 region: CASSPGTGLNNYGYTF. CDR3 DNA: TGCGCCAGCAGCCCGGGGACAGGCCTTAATAACTATGGCTACACCTTC.

The chain combines TRBV19 with TRBJ2-1; 7 bases line up with TRBD1. The CDR3 consists of 16 residues. V was clipped by 7 bases and J by 4 bases; unmatched bases: 13. In germline, CDR1 is LNHDA, CDR2 SQIVND (reference sequence). CDR3 residues: CASTLSPAGGYNEQFF. Here the CDR3 DNA reads TGTGCCAGTACTCTCTCTCCCGCAGGGGGTTACAATGAGCAGTTCTTC.

This chain joins TRBV2 and TRBJ2-5, with a possible D match to TRBD2 (6 bases). The J call may be mistaken, given a closer DNA end match to TRBJ2-7. Per germline, CDR1 SNHLY and CDR2 FYNNEI. The CDR3 consists of 17 residues. CDR3 protein: CASSALASRFFYYEQYF. CDR3 in DNA: TGTGCCAGCAGTGCGCTAGCGAGCAGGTTTTTTTACTACGAGCAGTACTTC.

The table lists this clone with a few counts. This chain connects TRBV27 to TRBJ1-4, with 8 bases that match TRBD1. Per the germline V gene, CDR1 is MNHEY and CDR2 is SMNVEV (reference sequence). The CDR3 extends over 14 amino acids. J gave up 2 bases and V 8 bases, and 4 bases lay outside the gene matches. CDR3 in amino acids: CASGRTGTNEKLFF. The CDR3 DNA is TGTGCCAGCGGCCGGACAGGGACTAATGAAAAACTGTTTTTT.

This chain connects TRBV4-1 to TRBJ1-4, with TRBD1 matching over 10 bases. V dropped 4 bases and J dropped 8; count of bases not matched to a gene: 7. The CDR3 extends over 15 amino acids. The germline V gene encodes CDR1 MGHRA and CDR2 YSYEKL. The chain's CDR3 is CASSPGTGVGEKLFF. The CDR3 DNA follows: TGCGCCAGCAGCCCCGGGACAGGGGTCGGAGAAAAACTGTTTTTT.

The CDR3 bases are TGTGCCAGCAGCTGTGGGACAGTCGCCTACAATGAGCAGTTCTTC. Amino acid sequence: CASSCGTVAYNEQFF. The chain carries TRBV21-1 and TRBJ2-1; the table's D gene call, TRBD1, was not cross checked with the DNA. TRBV21-1 is a pseudogene locus. The CDR3 is 15 amino acids.

The chain has TRBV7-9 and TRBJ1-1; 8 bases align to TRBD1. There are 12 residues in the CDR3. V lost 6 bases and J lost 10; bases outside the gene matches: 7. Germline-derived CDR1 and CDR2 are SEHNR and FQNEAQ (reference sequence). The CDR3, as DNA: TGTGCCAGCAGTCTAGACAGGGGAGGAGCTTTCTTT. This translates into CASSLDRGGAFF.

This chain connects TRBV28 to TRBJ1-1, with D maybe TRBD1 (5 bases). Trimming stripped 6 bases from V and 0 bases from J, with 14 bases between. CDR1 and CDR2 from the germline V gene are MDHEN and SYDVKM. This CDR3 has 15 amino acids. CDR3 in amino acids: CASSSPGGMNTEAFF. The CDR3 region has the DNA TGTGCCAGCAGCTCCCCCGGGGGAATGAACACTGAAGCTTTCTTT. The variable domain in full, completed from reference TRBV28 and TRBJ1-1, reads DVKVTQSSRYLVKRTGEKVFLECVQDMDHENMFWYRQDPGLGLRLIYFSYDVKMKEKGDIPEGYSVSREKKERFSLILESASTNQTSMYLCASSSPGGMNTEAFFGQGTRLTVV.

The rearrangement joins TRBV7-8 to TRBJ2-3; a possible D gene is TRBD2 (6 bases). Germline V gene data show CDR1 as SGHVS and CDR2 as FQNEAQ. This CDR3 has 14 amino acids. V shed 7 bases and J shed 2 bases, with 13 bases lying between them. Written as DNA, the CDR3 is TGTGCCAGCAAACGACTAGTTTCCACAGATACGCAGTATTTT. It yields the protein CASKRLVSTDTQYF.

The chain links TRBV27 to TRBJ1-1, with D uncertain. Trimming took off 0 bases at V and 5 bases at J, with 7 bases between the two ends. Germline loops: CDR1 MNHEY, CDR2 SMNVEV (reference sequence). The CDR3 sequence is 13 residues long. CDR3 nucleotides: TGTGCCAGCAGTTTATCTCGGTGGACTGAAGCTTTCTTT. This codes for CASSLSRWTEAFF.

This sequence joins TRBV5-1 and TRBJ2-3, with 11 bases that match TRBD2. After removal of 5 bases from V and 4 bases from J, the junction contained 18 bases not matched to a gene. The germline gives CDR1 SGHRS, CDR2 YFSETQ. This CDR3 is 19 amino acids long. Here the CDR3 DNA reads TGCGCCAGCAGTTCGTGGCGGACTAGCGGGCCCTCTAGGTCAGATACGCAGTATTTT. This codes for CASSSWRTSGPSRSDTQYF. The full variable domain, with the rest looked up from reference TRBV5-1 and TRBJ2-3, is KAGVTQTPRYLIKTRGQQVTLSCSPISGHRSVSWYQQTPGQGLQFLFEYFSETQRNKGNFPGRFSGRQFSNSRSEMNVSTLELGDSALYLCASSSWRTSGPSRSDTQYFGPGTRLTVL.

The genes are TRBV6-5 and TRBJ1-1; 8 bases align to TRBD1. Germline CDR1 MNHEY, CDR2 SVGAGI. The CDR3 is 15 amino acids. Germline trimming cut 6 bases from V and 7 bases from J; bases unmatched to any gene: 13. The CDR3 region is CASSATGGGPGEAFF. CDR3 bases: TGTGCCAGCAGCGCTACAGGGGGGGGTCCGGGTGAAGCTTTCTTT.

Only a few counts were recorded for this clone. For the CDR3, the DNA is TGTGCCAGCCCCAAACAGGGGGCGGCTTCCTACGAGCAGTACTTC. Its translation: CASPKQGAASYEQYF. This rearrangement joins TRBV21-1 to TRBJ2-7; the table's D call TRBD1 went unverified against the DNA. TRBV21-1 is marked as a pseudogene. The CDR3 totals 15 residues.

The chain employs TRBV19 and TRBJ2-7, with D possibly being TRBD1 (5 bases). Trimming pared 1 base from V and 5 bases from J, leaving 12 bases between. The CDR3 runs 14 residues. Germline loops: CDR1 LNHDA, CDR2 SQIVND (reference sequence). CDR3 sequence: CASSIAGFPHEQYF. The CDR3 DNA reads TGTGCCAGTAGTATAGCAGGGTTTCCCCACGAGCAGTACTTC.

V gene TRBV29-1 combines with J gene TRBJ2-7; D is unresolved. The V end was cut by 1 base, the J end by 3 bases, with 10 bases between. The germline CDR1 and CDR2 sequences are SQVTM and ANQGSEA. The CDR3 totals 13 residues. CDR3 amino acids: CSVEGSPDYEQYF. The CDR3 nucleotides read TGCAGCGTTGAAGGTTCACCAGACTACGAGCAGTACTTC.

This clone turned up a few times. V and J are TRBV5-1 and TRBJ2-3, with 9 bases lining up with TRBD2. V lost 0 bases, J lost 6 bases, and 5 bases stayed unmatched. CDR3 length: 15 amino acids. CDR1 SGHRS and CDR2 YFSETQ come from the germline V gene. CDR3 sequence (DNA): TGCGCCAGCAGCTTGGCCAGCGGGAGGCGGGATACGCAGTATTTT. This translates into CASSLASGRRDTQYF.

This sequence joins TRBV28 and TRBJ2-5; TRBD1 is a possible D gene (5 bases). This CDR3 has 14 residues. From germline, CDR1 is MDHEN and CDR2 SYDVKM. Trimming left V 5 bases short and J 1 base short, with 11 bases between. CDR3 loop: CASSSTGFQETQYF. CDR3 bases: TGTGCCAGCAGTAGTACAGGTTTCCAAGAGACCCAGTACTTC. Looking up the rest from reference TRBV28 and TRBJ2-5 gives the full variable domain: DVKVTQSSRYLVKRTGEKVFLECVQDMDHENMFWYRQDPGLGLRLIYFSYDVKMKEKGDIPEGYSVSREKKERFSLILESASTNQTSMYLCASSSTGFQETQYFGPGTRLLVL.

J is TRBJ1-4 and V is TRBV15, with unresolved D. There are 15 residues in the CDR3. The germline V gene has CDR1 LNHNV and CDR2 YYDKDF (reference sequence). The V end was cut by 6 bases, the J end by 1 base, with 12 bases between. CDR3 sequence (DNA): TGTGCCACCAGTGTTGGTAGAGGAACTAATGAAAAACTGTTTTTT. Its protein product is CATSVGRGTNEKLFF.